This T cell receptor (beta chain) stems from a study of blood T cell repertoires in COVID-19. About the study: Collection of acute and convalescent COVID-19 samples took place in the United States, Italy and Spain.

CDR1 and CDR2 from the germline V gene are KGHSH and LQKENI. The ends were cut back, 2 bases at V and 2 bases at J, with 10 bases in the middle. The CDR3 has 14 amino acids. In the study's own analysis: Estimates of nucleated cell counts were drawn from the amplification of reference gene primers. Profiled with immunoSEQ multiplex PCR; TCRdb holds only in-frame clones, not every one. From that table come the V and J calls and clone size; the DNA was used to work out D and trimming. The sample carries 150,000 to 180,000 clones, around 82% recorded once. This clone was observed a single time. The receptor's source is a man in his fifties or sixties with COVID-19, enrolled during active disease. The material sequenced was peripheral blood. V is TRBV18 and J is TRBJ2-7; weak D call: TRBD1 (6 bases). The CDR3 reads CASSPRAGAYEQYF. In DNA, the CDR3 is TGTGCCAGCTCACCAAGGGCAGGGGCCTACGAGCAGTACTTC.